This T cell receptor (beta chain) was documented in a study of T cells in localized non-small cell lung cancer. Study-wide findings and caveats: Clonality of T cells reached its maximum in uninvolved adjacent lung, surpassing tumor.

V trimming: 5 bases; J trimming: 2 bases; junction bases outside the gene matches: 9. Germline CDR1 and CDR2: MDHEN and SYDVKM. The CDR3 sequence is 15 residues long. The assay was immunoSEQ multiplex PCR, and TCRdb's table has in-frame clones only and misses some. The repertoire holds thousands of clones, with around 25% as singletons. Comment on this clone: Its antigen is as yet unknown.

The receptor was derived from a woman aged 35-75 years with stage I lung adenocarcinoma. The sequencing here drew on normal lung tissue next to the tumor, taken before any cancer treatment. The chain recombines TRBV28 with TRBJ2-7; 7 bases are shared with TRBD1. As DNA, the CDR3 is TGTGCCAGCAGTCCAGATCAGGGGGTTGCCTACGAGCAGTACTTC. This encodes CASSPDQGVAYEQYF.